One sample yielded the 26 T cell receptor beta chains listed below, sequenced in a study of T cell responses to AZD1222 COVID-19 vaccine (dated by TCRdb to 2020 to 2023). The label giving this sample's time point can be read as: baseline before first vaccination. Receptor libraries were prepared by the immunoSEQ multiplex PCR assay. Held by TCRdb, this immuneACCESS table contains in-frame sequences only and omits some clones. Under half of the omission traces to an unresolved V gene where checked; the cause of the rest is unknown. The table for this sample lists about 98,000 clones; almost 85% of them were counted only once. 15% to 20% of the sample is in the top ten clones. Sequenced here: peripheral blood, sampled on day 0 of AZD1222 vaccination. The receptor set was obtained from an adult in good health.

The chain employs TRBV28 and TRBJ2-7, with 13 nucleotides matching TRBD2. Losses at the gene ends were 2 bases for V and 4 bases for J; bases not matched to a gene: 5. The CDR3 covers 16 residues. Germline V gives CDR1 MDHEN, CDR2 SYDVKM. The DNA of the CDR3 is TGTGCCAGCAGTTTAACGACTAGCGGGAGGATGTACGAGCAGTACTTC. Translating gives CASSLTTSGRMYEQYF.

The chain links TRBV5-1 to TRBJ1-1; perhaps TRBD1 as D (5 bases). The CDR3 loop spans 14 amino acids. Germline lookup yields CDR1 SGHRS and CDR2 YFSETQ. The V gene lost 4 bases and the J gene lost 10 bases, with 20 bases spanning the gap. CDR3 sequence: CASSLGTLAPGAFF. CDR3 coding DNA: TGCGCCAGCAGCCTGGGGACCTTAGCGCCCGGAGCTTTCTTT.

V usage is TRBV27 and J usage is TRBJ2-1; the D is unclear. Deletions cut 6 bases from V and 2 bases from J, with 17 bases between. This CDR3 is 16 amino acids long. CDR1 is MNHEY, CDR2 SMNVEV, per germline (reference sequence). CDR3 region: CASSAPTLLTYNEQFF. In nucleotides, the CDR3 is TGTGCCAGCAGCGCCCCGACCCTCCTCACCTACAATGAGCAGTTCTTC.

V is TRBV23-1 and J is TRBJ1-5; 9 positions agree with TRBD1. TRBV23-1 is reported as an ORF; its role is uncertain. V dropped 0 bases and J dropped 8; count of bases not matched to a gene: 5. The CDR3 is 15 residues long. This CDR3 reads CASSQSGQGNEPQHF. The DNA for the CDR3 is TGCGCCAGCAGTCAATCTGGACAGGGGAATGAGCCCCAGCATTTT.

The rearrangement links TRBV25-1 to TRBJ1-1; D not certain. Germline V gene lookup returns CDR1 MGHDK and CDR2 SYGVNS. The CDR3 spans 15 residues. With 5 bases removed from V and 0 bases from J, the gap between germline ends came to 13 bases. The CDR3 region is CASSPTGGLNTEAFF. CDR3 coding DNA: TGTGCCAGCAGTCCGACTGGCGGGCTGAACACTGAAGCTTTCTTT.

This chain uses TRBV27 with TRBJ2-7; TRBD2 agrees at 8 bases. V was pared by 0 bases and J by 6 bases, with 10 bases of the junction left unmatched. The germline CDR1 and CDR2 sequences are MNHEY and SMNVEV (reference sequence). The CDR3 runs 16 residues. CDR3 nucleotides: TGTGCCAGCAGTTTATCGTTTAGCGGGAAACTGAGCGAGCAGTACTTC. Its protein product is CASSLSFSGKLSEQYF.

V gene TRBV7-2 combines with J gene TRBJ2-7; D is perhaps TRBD2 (5 bases). CDR3 length: 15 amino acids. CDR1 and CDR2 (germline): SGHTA, FQGNSA. V lost 1 base to trimming and J lost 0 bases, with 10 bases between them. For the CDR3, the DNA is TGTGCCAGCAGCTTAGTCCTAGGGAGCTCCTACGAGCAGTACTTC. Its protein product is CASSLVLGSSYEQYF.

The chain joins TRBV4-3 to TRBJ1-6; D gene unclear. The V end lost 1 base, the J end lost 3 bases, and 4 bases lay between the germline ends. The CDR3 is 14 residues long. CDR1 is LGHNA, CDR2 YSLEER, per germline. The CDR3 DNA sequence: TGCGCCAGCAGCCAAGGAGACTATAATTCACCCCTCCACTTT. Translated: CASSQGDYNSPLHF.

The chain has TRBV11-3 and TRBJ2-3; TRBD2 aligns across 8 bases. The CDR3 is 14 residues long. CDR1 and CDR2 from the germline V gene are SGHNT and YENEEA. The J segment lost 1 base and the V segment lost 4 bases, leaving 1 base of the junction unmatched. The CDR3 DNA follows: TGTGCCAGCAGCTACGGGGGGGGCACAGATACGCAGTATTTT. Translated: CASSYGGGTDTQYF.

This chain connects TRBV7-7 to TRBJ2-5, with 9 bases identical to TRBD2. This CDR3 region has 15 residues. V shed 5 bases and J 2 bases; nucleotides not matched to a gene: 6. Germline V lookup: CDR1 SSHAT, CDR2 FNYEAQ (reference sequence). CDR3 in amino acids: CASSKTSGLQETQYF. For the CDR3, the DNA is TGTGCCAGCAGCAAGACTAGCGGCCTACAAGAGACCCAGTACTTC.

This clone has only one observation. V gene TRBV5-1 combines with J gene TRBJ1-1; the D is unclear. Germline values: CDR1 SGHRS, CDR2 YFSETQ. V lost 4 bases and J lost 0, with 10 bases in between. This CDR3 region has 14 residues. The CDR3 reads CASSLDGLNTEAFF. The CDR3 DNA is TGCGCCAGCAGCCTGGACGGACTGAACACTGAAGCTTTCTTT.

J is TRBJ2-7 and V is TRBV7-8, with D possibly being TRBD2 (6 bases). The CDR3 length is 14 residues. Trimming removed 1 base at V and 2 bases at J, with 9 bases between. CDR1 and CDR2 (germline): SGHVS, FQNEAQ. For the CDR3, the DNA is TGTGCCAGCAGCTTAGGGGACTTTCCCTACGAGCAGTACTTC. This sequence encodes CASSLGDFPYEQYF.

The chain links TRBV2 to TRBJ2-1, with TRBD1 identical over 10 bases. V was clipped by 6 bases and J by 7 bases; unmatched bases: 3. The V gene's germline CDR1 is SNHLY and CDR2 FYNNEI. The length of the CDR3 is 13 residues. CDR3 loop: CASRGQGINEQFF. The CDR3 coding sequence is TGTGCCAGCAGGGGACAGGGGATAAATGAGCAGTTCTTC.

The chain links TRBV12-3 or TRBV12-4 to TRBJ2-1; D is possibly TRBD2 (6 bases). The CDR3 length is 13 residues. V lost 5 bases to trimming and J lost 7 bases, with 12 bases between them. The CDR3, as DNA: TGTGCCAGCAGTCCTCGGGAGTGGAATGAGCAGTTCTTC. Protein product: CASSPREWNEQFF.

The chain recombines TRBV6-6 with TRBJ2-2; D gene uncertain. The V and J ends lost 0 bases and 4 bases respectively, with 6 bases between them. CDR3 length: 14 residues. The germline V gene has CDR1 MNHNY and CDR2 SVGAGI (reference sequence). The CDR3 loop reads CASSYSEATGELFF. DNA for the CDR3: TGTGCCAGCAGTTACTCCGAGGCCACCGGGGAGCTGTTTTTT.

This rearrangement joins TRBV24-1 to TRBJ1-5; D possibly corresponds to TRBD1 (6 bases). Germline V gives CDR1 KGHDR, CDR2 SFDVKD. Trimming cost V 5 bases and J 3 bases, with 28 bases left between them. The CDR3 has 20 amino acids. CDR3 in DNA: TGTGCCACCAGTGGGAATCCGGGACAAAGAAAGGAGACCGACAATCAGCCCCAGCATTTT. This translates into CATSGNPGQRKETDNQPQHF.

This clone has only a few counts. The chain couples TRBV6-5 to TRBJ1-1; D is uncertain. There are 14 residues in the CDR3. Germline V gene lookup returns CDR1 MNHEY and CDR2 SVGAGI. Trimming shortened V by 4 bases and J by 1 base, and 10 bases separated the two germline ends. Here the CDR3 DNA reads TGTGCCAGCAGTTCTCGCCCCAAGAACACTGAAGCTTTCTTT. This sequence encodes CASSSRPKNTEAFF.

V and J are TRBV7-3 and TRBJ2-1; 11 nucleotides align to TRBD2. CDR1 is SGHTA and CDR2 is FQGTGA in the germline V gene. The CDR3 sequence is 16 residues long. J lost 5 bases, V lost 5 bases, and 8 bases had no gene match. DNA of the CDR3: TGTGCCAGCAGCACAGCCGGGACTAGCGGAAACAATGAGCAGTTCTTC. Translation: CASSTAGTSGNNEQFF.

The V call is TRBV29-1, the J call TRBJ2-1; no clear D gene. The V end lost 6 bases, the J end lost 5 bases, and 23 bases lay between the germline ends. This CDR3 has 16 residues. The germline CDR1 and CDR2 sequences are SQVTM and ANQGSEA. The CDR3 loop is CSVHPASSSSDNEQFF. The CDR3 nucleotides read TGCAGCGTCCACCCCGCTAGTTCCAGTTCGGACAATGAGCAGTTCTTC.

The chain couples TRBV11-2 to TRBJ1-6, with a tentative D call TRBD1 (5 bases). Looked up from germline, CDR1 is SGHAT and CDR2 is FQNNGV. V shed 5 bases and J shed 10 bases, with 15 bases lying between them. The length of the CDR3 is 14 residues. CDR3: CASSARGGESPLHF. CDR3 sequence (DNA): TGTGCCAGCAGCGCGCGTGGGGGGGAATCACCCCTCCACTTT.

The V and J genes are TRBV7-9 and TRBJ1-1; 7 nucleotides align to TRBD1. CDR1 SEHNR and CDR2 FQNEAQ come from the germline V gene (reference sequence). CDR3 length equals 15 residues. V was clipped by 4 bases and J by 4 bases; unmatched bases: 9. The CDR3 is CASSSITGDSTEAFF. In DNA, the CDR3 is TGTGCCAGCAGCTCCATTACAGGGGATAGCACTGAAGCTTTCTTT.

CDR3 nucleotides: TGCAGCGTTGCCAGGGGGCAAGAGACCCAGTACTTC. The encoded protein is CSVARGQETQYF. This sequence joins TRBV29-1 and TRBJ2-5; TRBD1 matches 7 bases. The CDR3 has 12 residues. Germline V lookup: CDR1 SQVTM, CDR2 ANQGSEA. V gave up 4 bases and J gave up 2 bases; unmatched junction bases: 1.

On this clone: A much larger clone differs by one base, so this may be a read error. The chain uses TRBV9 and TRBJ2-6; 7 bases fit TRBD1. The CDR3 sequence is 17 residues long. CDR1 SGDLS and CDR2 YYNGEE come from the germline V gene. V shed 0 bases and J 1 base; nucleotides not matched to a gene: 4. The CDR3 bases are TGTGCCAGCAGCGTAGTCAGGGGGAAGTCTGGGGCCAACGTCCTGACTTTC. It encodes CASSVVRGKSGANVLTF.

This chain connects TRBV4-3 to TRBJ2-3; D unclear. The germline CDR1 and CDR2 sequences are LGHNA and YSLEER. The ends were cut back, 3 bases at V and 5 bases at J, with 15 bases in the middle. There are 15 residues in the CDR3. CDR3 bases: TGCGCCAGCAGCCAGGAATCGGCTAGTGTAGATACGCAGTATTTT. It translates to CASSQESASVDTQYF.

The chain carries TRBV18 and TRBJ1-1; TRBD1 agrees at 7 bases. This CDR3 has 15 amino acids. The germline gives CDR1 KGHSH, CDR2 LQKENI. With 6 bases clipped from V and 10 bases from J, the junction kept 17 bases outside the gene matches. Here the CDR3 reads CASSPGTALIPRAFF. Written as DNA, the CDR3 is TGTGCCAGCTCGCCCGGGACAGCCCTGATCCCGAGAGCTTTCTTT.

The chain combines TRBV28 with TRBJ2-7; D not resolved. Trimming pared 4 bases from V and 4 bases from J, leaving 11 bases between. The germline V gene has CDR1 MDHEN and CDR2 SYDVKM. This CDR3 comprises 13 residues. CDR3: CASSSGPHYEQYF. The CDR3 DNA follows: TGTGCCAGCAGTTCCGGACCCCATTACGAGCAGTACTTC.